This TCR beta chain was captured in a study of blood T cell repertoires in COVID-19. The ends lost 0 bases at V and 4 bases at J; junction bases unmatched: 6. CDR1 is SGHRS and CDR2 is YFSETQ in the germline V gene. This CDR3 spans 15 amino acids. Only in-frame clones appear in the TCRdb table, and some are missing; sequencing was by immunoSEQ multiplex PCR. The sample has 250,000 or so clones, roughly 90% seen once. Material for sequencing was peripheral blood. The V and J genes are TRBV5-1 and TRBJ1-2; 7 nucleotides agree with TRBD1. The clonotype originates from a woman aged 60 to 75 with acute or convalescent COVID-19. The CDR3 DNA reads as TGCGCCAGCAGCTTGGAGGGGGCACTAGGCTATGGCTACACCTTC. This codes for CASSLEGALGYGYTF.